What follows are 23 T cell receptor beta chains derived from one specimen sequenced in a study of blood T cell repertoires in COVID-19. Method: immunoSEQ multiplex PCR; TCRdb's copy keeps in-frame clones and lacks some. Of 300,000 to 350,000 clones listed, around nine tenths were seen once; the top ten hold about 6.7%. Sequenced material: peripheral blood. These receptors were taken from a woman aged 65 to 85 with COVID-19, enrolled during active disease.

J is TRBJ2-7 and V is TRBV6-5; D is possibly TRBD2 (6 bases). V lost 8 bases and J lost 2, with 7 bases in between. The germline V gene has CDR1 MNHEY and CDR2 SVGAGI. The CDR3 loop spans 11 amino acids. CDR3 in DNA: TGTGCCAGCGGGAGGACCTACGAGCAGTACTTC. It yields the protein CASGRTYEQYF.

The CDR3 loop reads CASRLGGQSYGYTF. CDR3 in DNA: TGTGCCAGCAGATTGGGGGGACAGAGCTATGGCTACACCTTC. The gene calls are TRBV7-2 and TRBJ1-2; 7 bases are shared with TRBD1. Trimming took 6 bases from V and 4 from J; bases not matched to a gene: 8. The CDR3 consists of 14 residues. Germline assignment: CDR1 SGHTA and CDR2 FQGNSA.

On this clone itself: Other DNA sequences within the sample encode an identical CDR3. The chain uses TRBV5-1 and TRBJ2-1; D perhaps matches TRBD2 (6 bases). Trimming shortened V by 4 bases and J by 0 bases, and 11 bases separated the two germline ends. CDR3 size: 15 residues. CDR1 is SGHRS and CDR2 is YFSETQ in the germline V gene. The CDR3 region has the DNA TGCGCCAGCAGCCTGGACGGGAGCTCCTACAATGAGCAGTTCTTC. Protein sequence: CASSLDGSSYNEQFF.

CDR3 loop: CASTGSEQFF. In DNA form, the CDR3 reads TGTGCCAGTACAGGGAGCGAGCAGTTCTTC. The chain employs TRBV6-5 and TRBJ2-1, with D possibly TRBD1 on 6 matching bases. CDR1 is MNHEY, CDR2 SVGAGI, per germline. The length of the CDR3 is 10 residues. V lost 9 bases and J lost 10, with 10 bases in between.

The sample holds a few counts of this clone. As DNA, the CDR3 is TGTGCCAGCAGTTTAAACGGACAGCTGTCCACAACTAATGAAAAACTGTTTTTT. Protein: CASSLNGQLSTTNEKLFF. The rearrangement joins TRBV27 to TRBJ1-4; perhaps TRBD1 as D (6 bases). Per germline, CDR1 MNHEY and CDR2 SMNVEV (reference sequence). V was clipped by 2 bases and J by 0 bases, with 16 bases between them. The CDR3 is 18 amino acids.

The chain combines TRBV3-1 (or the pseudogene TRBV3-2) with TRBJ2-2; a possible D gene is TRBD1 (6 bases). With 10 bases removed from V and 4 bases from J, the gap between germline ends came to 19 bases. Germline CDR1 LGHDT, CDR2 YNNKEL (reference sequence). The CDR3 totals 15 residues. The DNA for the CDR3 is TGTGCCACCCTTAGGACAGCCTTCCCCACCGGGGAGCTGTTTTTT. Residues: CATLRTAFPTGELFF.

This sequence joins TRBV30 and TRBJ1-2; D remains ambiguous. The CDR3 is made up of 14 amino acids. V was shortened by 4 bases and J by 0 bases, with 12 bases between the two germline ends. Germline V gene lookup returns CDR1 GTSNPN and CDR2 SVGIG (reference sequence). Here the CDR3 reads CAWNENEANYGYTF. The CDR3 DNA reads TGTGCCTGGAACGAGAATGAAGCTAACTATGGCTACACCTTC.

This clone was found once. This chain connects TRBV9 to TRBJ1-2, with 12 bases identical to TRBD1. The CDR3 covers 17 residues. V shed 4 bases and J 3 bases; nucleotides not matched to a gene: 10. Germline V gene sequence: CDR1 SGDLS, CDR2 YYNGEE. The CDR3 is CASSLQPGQGAYYGYTF. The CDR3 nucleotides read TGTGCCAGCAGCTTACAACCGGGACAGGGGGCTTACTATGGCTACACCTTC.

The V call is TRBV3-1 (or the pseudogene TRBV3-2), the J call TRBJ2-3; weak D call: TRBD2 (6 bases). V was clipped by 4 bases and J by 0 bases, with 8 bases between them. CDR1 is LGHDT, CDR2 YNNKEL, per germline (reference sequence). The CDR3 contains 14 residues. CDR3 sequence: CASSPGLSTDTQYF. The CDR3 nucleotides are TGTGCCAGCAGCCCCGGACTAAGCACAGATACGCAGTATTTT.

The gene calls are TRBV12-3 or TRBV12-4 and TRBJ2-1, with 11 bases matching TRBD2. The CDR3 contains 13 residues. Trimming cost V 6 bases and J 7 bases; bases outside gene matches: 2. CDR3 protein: CASRWTSGNEQFF. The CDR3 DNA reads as TGTGCCAGCAGATGGACTAGCGGGAATGAGCAGTTCTTC.

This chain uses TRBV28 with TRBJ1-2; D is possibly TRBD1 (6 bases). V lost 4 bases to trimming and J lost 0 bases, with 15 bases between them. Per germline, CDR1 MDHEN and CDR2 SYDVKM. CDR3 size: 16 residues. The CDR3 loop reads CASSSIGQSTNYGYTF. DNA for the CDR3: TGTGCCAGCAGTTCCATAGGACAGAGCACTAACTATGGCTACACCTTC.

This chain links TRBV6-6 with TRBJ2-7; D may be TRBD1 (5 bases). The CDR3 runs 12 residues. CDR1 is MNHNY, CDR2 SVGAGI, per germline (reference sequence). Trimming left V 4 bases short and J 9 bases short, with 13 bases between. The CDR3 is CASSFVREGQYF. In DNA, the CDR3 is TGTGCCAGCAGTTTCGTCAGGGAAGGGCAGTACTTC.

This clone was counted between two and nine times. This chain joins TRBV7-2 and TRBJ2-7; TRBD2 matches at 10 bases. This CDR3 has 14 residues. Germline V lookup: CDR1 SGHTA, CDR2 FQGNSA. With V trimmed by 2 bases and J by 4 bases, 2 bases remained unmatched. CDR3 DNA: TGTGCCAGCAGCTTAACTAGCGGGGTATACGAGCAGTACTTC. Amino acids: CASSLTSGVYEQYF.

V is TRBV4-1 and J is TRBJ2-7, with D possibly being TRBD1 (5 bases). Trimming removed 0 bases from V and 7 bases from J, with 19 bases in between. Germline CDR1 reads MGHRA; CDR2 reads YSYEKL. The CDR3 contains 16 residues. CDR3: CASSQDVDSLPREQYF. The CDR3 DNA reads TGCGCCAGCAGCCAAGATGTCGACAGCTTGCCTCGGGAGCAGTACTTC.

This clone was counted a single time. The CDR3, as DNA: TGTGCCAGCAGTTTAGCAGTGGAGGGGGGCTACACCTTC. Encoded protein: CASSLAVEGGYTF. This chain connects TRBV27 to TRBJ1-2; possibly TRBD1 for D (5 bases). Between the trimmed V and J ends, which lost 2 bases and 8 bases, there was a span of 12 bases. This CDR3 is built from 13 residues. Germline V gene lookup returns CDR1 MNHEY and CDR2 SMNVEV (reference sequence).

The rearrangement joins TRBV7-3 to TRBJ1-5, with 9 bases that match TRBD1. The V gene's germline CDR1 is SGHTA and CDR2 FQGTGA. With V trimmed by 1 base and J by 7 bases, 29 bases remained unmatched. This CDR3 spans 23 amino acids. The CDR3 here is CASSLRNPTGTGKGGLRLQPQHF. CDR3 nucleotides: TGTGCCAGCAGCTTAAGGAACCCCACCGGGACAGGGAAGGGTGGGTTGAGGTTGCAGCCCCAGCATTTT.

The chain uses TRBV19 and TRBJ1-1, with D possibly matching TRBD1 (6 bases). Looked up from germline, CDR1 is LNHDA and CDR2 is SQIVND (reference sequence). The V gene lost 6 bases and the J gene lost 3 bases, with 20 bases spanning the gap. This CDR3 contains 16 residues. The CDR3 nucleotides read TGTGCCAGTAGGGGTTGGGACAACCTGGGGGACACTGAAGCTTTCTTT. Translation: CASRGWDNLGDTEAFF.

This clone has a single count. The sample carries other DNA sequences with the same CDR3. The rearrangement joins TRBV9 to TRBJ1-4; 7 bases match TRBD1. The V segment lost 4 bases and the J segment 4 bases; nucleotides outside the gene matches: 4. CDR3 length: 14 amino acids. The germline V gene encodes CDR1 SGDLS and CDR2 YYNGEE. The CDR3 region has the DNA TGTGCCAGCAGCCCGGGACAGAATAATGAAAAACTGTTTTTT. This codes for CASSPGQNNEKLFF.

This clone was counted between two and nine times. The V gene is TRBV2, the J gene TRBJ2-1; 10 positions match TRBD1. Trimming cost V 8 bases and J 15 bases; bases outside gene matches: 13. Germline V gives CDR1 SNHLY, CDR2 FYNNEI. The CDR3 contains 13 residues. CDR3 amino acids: CASEKGGGQGSFF. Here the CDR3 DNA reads TGTGCCAGCGAGAAGGGAGGGGGACAGGGGTCGTTCTTC. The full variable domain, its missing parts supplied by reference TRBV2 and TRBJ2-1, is EPEVTQTPSHQVTQMGQEVILRCVPISNHLYFYWYRQILGQKVEFLVSFYNNEISEKSEIFDDQFSVERPDGSNFTLKIRSTKLEDSAMYFCASEKGGGQGSFFGPGTRLTVL.

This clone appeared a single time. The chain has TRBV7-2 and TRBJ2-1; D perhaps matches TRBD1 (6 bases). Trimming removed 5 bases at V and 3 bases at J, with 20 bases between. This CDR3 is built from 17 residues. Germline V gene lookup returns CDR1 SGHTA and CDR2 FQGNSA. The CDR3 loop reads CASSKNAGTLNYNEQFF. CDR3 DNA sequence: TGTGCCAGCAGCAAGAATGCCGGGACATTGAACTACAATGAGCAGTTCTTC.

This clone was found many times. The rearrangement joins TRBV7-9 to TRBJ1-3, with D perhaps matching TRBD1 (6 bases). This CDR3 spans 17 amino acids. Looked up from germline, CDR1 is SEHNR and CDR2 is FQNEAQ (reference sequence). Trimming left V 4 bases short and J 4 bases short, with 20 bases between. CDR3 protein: CASSSGGAGAGGNTIYF. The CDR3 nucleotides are TGTGCCAGCAGCTCGGGGGGTGCAGGGGCAGGAGGAAACACCATATATTTT.

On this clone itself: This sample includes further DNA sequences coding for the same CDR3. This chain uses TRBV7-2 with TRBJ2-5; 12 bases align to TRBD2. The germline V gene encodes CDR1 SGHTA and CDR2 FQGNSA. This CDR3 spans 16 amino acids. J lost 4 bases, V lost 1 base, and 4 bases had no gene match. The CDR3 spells CASSLVLAGGRETQYF. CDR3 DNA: TGTGCCAGCAGCTTAGTTCTAGCGGGGGGGCGAGAGACCCAGTACTTC.

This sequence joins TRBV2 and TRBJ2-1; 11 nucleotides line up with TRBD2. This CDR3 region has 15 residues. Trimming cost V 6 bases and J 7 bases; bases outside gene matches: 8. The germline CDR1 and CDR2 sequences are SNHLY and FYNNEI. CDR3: CASRERPSGGNEQFF. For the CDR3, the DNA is TGTGCCAGCAGAGAAAGGCCTAGCGGGGGGAATGAGCAGTTCTTC.